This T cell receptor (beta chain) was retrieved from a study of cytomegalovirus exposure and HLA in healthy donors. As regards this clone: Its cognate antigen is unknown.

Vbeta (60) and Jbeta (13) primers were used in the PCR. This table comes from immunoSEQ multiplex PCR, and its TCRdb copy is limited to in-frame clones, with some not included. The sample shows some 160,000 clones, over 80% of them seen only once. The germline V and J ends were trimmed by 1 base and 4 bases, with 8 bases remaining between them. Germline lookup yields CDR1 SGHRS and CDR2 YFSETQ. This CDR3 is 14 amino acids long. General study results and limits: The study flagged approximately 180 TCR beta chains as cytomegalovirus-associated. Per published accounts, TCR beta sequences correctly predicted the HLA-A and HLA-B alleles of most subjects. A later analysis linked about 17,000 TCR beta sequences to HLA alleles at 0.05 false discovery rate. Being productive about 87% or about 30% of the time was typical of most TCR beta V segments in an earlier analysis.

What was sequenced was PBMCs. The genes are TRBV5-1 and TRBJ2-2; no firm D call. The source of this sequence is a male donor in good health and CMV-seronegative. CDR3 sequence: CASSLLQATGELFF. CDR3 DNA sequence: TGCGCCAGCAGCTTGCTGCAGGCCACCGGGGAGCTGTTTTTT.